This T cell receptor beta chain derives from a study of blood T cell repertoires in COVID-19. As for the study in general: Spain, Italy and the United States supplied samples that represented acute and convalescent COVID-19. Sample material is recorded as cDNA or gDNA derived from T cells, B-cell-depleted T cells, or PBMCs.

The authors' processing: Cell counts per sample came from amplifying reference gene primers. Profiling relied on immunoSEQ multiplex PCR, and the TCRdb table lists in-frame clones only, not all of them. The DNA gave D and trimming, while V, J and clone size come from that table. The sample includes about 53,000 clones, 86% of them seen just once. There are 17 residues in the CDR3. CDR1 and CDR2 from the germline V gene are MNHEY and SVGEGT. V was cut by 5 bases and J by 2 bases, with 16 bases left in between. This clone occurred once. The origin of this receptor is a man older than 75 with acute or convalescent COVID-19. The sample comprised peripheral blood. This chain uses TRBV6-2 or TRBV6-3 with TRBJ2-6; D is unclear. As DNA, the CDR3 is TGTGCCAGCAGTATAACTCGAGTTCAGGCTGGGGCCAACGTCCTGACTTTC. This sequence encodes CASSITRVQAGANVLTF.